The next 18 T cell receptor beta chains were all read from a single sample in a study of cytomegalovirus exposure and HLA in healthy donors. The PCR had 60 Vbeta and 13 Jbeta primers. Sequencing was performed with immunoSEQ multiplex PCR; in TCRdb, only in-frame clones are kept and a portion is missing. The data hold roughly 130,000 clones, with 80% observed a single time. Sample: PBMCs. The receptors originated from a man aged 25 to 40 in good health and CMV-seronegative.

The V and J genes are TRBV11-3 and TRBJ1-1; 9 positions match TRBD1. Germline V gene data show CDR1 as SGHNT and CDR2 as YENEEA. The V and J ends lost 5 bases and 5 bases, in that order; junction bases with no gene match: 3. This CDR3 is built from 13 residues. The CDR3 region has the DNA TGTGCCAGCAGCGCCGACAGGGGGACTGAAGCTTTCTTT. This codes for CASSADRGTEAFF. Combining the CDR3 with reference TRBV11-3 and TRBJ1-1 gives the whole variable domain EAGVVQSPRYKIIEKKQPVAFWCNPISGHNTLYWYLQNLGQGPELLIRYENEEAVDDSQLPKDRFSAERLKGVDSTLKIQPAELGDSAVYLCASSADRGTEAFFGQGTRLTVV.

The V call is TRBV11-2, the J call TRBJ2-5, with D perhaps TRBD1 (6 bases). Per germline, CDR1 SGHAT and CDR2 FQNNGV. The length of the CDR3 is 17 residues. V lost 5 bases to trimming and J lost 1 base, with 20 bases between them. CDR3 protein: CASSPGVGARVQETQYF. DNA of the CDR3: TGTGCCAGCAGCCCTGGCGTGGGGGCGAGGGTCCAAGAGACCCAGTACTTC.

The rearrangement uses TRBV19 and TRBJ1-1; 9 nucleotides agree with TRBD1. CDR1 LNHDA and CDR2 SQIVND come from the germline V gene (reference sequence). The CDR3 consists of 14 residues. Germline trimming cut 5 bases from V and 3 bases from J; bases unmatched to any gene: 4. The CDR3 DNA is TGTGCCAGTAGTCCCGGGACAGGGTACACTGAAGCTTTCTTT. It translates to CASSPGTGYTEAFF.

This sequence joins TRBV7-3 and TRBJ2-1, with unresolved D. CDR1 SGHTA and CDR2 FQGTGA come from the germline V gene. This CDR3 has 13 residues. The germline V and J ends were trimmed by 2 bases and 2 bases, with 4 bases remaining between them. Here the CDR3 DNA reads TGTGCCAGCAGCTTAGACACCTACAATGAGCAGTTCTTC. The encoded protein is CASSLDTYNEQFF.

This rearrangement joins TRBV19 to TRBJ1-5; the match to TRBD1 covers 7 bases. This CDR3 contains 13 residues. Germline CDR1 and CDR2: LNHDA and SQIVND (reference sequence). J gave up 5 bases and V 4 bases, and 2 bases lay outside the gene matches. The CDR3: CASSRQGDQPQHF. Written as DNA, the CDR3 is TGTGCCAGTAGTAGACAGGGCGATCAGCCCCAGCATTTT.

The chain joins TRBV29-1 to TRBJ2-3; perhaps TRBD2 as D (6 bases). Per the germline V gene, CDR1 is SQVTM and CDR2 is ANQGSEA. This CDR3 comprises 16 residues. The CDR3 reads CSTFASGGVSTDTQYF. The DNA for the CDR3 is TGCAGTACATTCGCGAGCGGCGGGGTTAGCACAGATACGCAGTATTTT.

The chain joins TRBV5-4 to TRBJ2-7; possibly TRBD2 for D (6 bases). The CDR3 sequence is 16 residues long. The germline V and J ends were trimmed by 4 bases and 0 bases, with 17 bases remaining between them. Germline-derived CDR1 and CDR2 are SGHNT and YYREEE (reference sequence). CDR3 amino acids: CASSANPGLISYEQYF. The DNA for the CDR3 is TGTGCCAGCAGCGCGAATCCGGGACTGATCTCCTACGAGCAGTACTTC.

The chain combines TRBV5-6 with TRBJ2-7; D is unclear. Germline V lookup: CDR1 SGHDT, CDR2 YYEEEE. Between the trimmed V and J ends, which lost 4 bases and 7 bases, there was a span of 9 bases. The CDR3 extends over 11 amino acids. The CDR3, as DNA: TGTGCCAGCAGCCTCCAGATGGAGCAGTACTTC. Protein sequence: CASSLQMEQYF.

This chain links TRBV28 with TRBJ2-7; the match to TRBD1 covers 8 bases. V lost 2 bases and J lost 4; bases outside the gene matches: 19. The germline V gene has CDR1 MDHEN and CDR2 SYDVKM. The CDR3 covers 19 residues. The CDR3 reads CASSLETGAYPNGAYEQYF. DNA for the CDR3: TGTGCCAGCAGTTTAGAGACAGGGGCTTACCCCAATGGGGCTTACGAGCAGTACTTC.

The rearrangement links TRBV27 to TRBJ2-5, with D perhaps matching TRBD2 (6 bases). Trimming left V 5 bases short and J 9 bases short, with 16 bases between. The germline V gene has CDR1 MNHEY and CDR2 SMNVEV (reference sequence). This CDR3 has 13 residues. The CDR3 loop reads CASSPGVSGAQYF. The CDR3 DNA reads as TGTGCCAGCAGTCCGGGAGTATCCGGGGCCCAGTACTTC.

This clone was recorded a few times. V is TRBV6-4 and J is TRBJ2-7; 7 positions agree with TRBD2. J was trimmed by 5 bases and V by 2 bases; bases with no gene match: 9. The CDR3 length is 15 residues. In germline, CDR1 is MRHNA, CDR2 SNTAGT. For the CDR3, the DNA is TGTGCCAGCAGTGACGGGGCTAGCGGTTGCGACGAGCAGTACTTC. Translating gives CASSDGASGCDEQYF.

The gene calls are TRBV21-1 and TRBJ2-2; the DNA was not compared with TRBD2, the D call given in the table. TRBV21-1 is classified as a pseudogene. The CDR3 runs 17 residues. The chain's CDR3 is CASPRLAGGPCTGELFF. The CDR3 region has the DNA TGTGCCAGCCCAAGACTAGCGGGAGGCCCTTGCACCGGGGAGCTGTTTTTT.

This clone was observed a handful of times. The rearrangement links TRBV4-3 to TRBJ2-6; a weak D match, TRBD1 (5 bases). The germline V gene encodes CDR1 LGHNA and CDR2 YSLEER. This CDR3 has 16 residues. Trimming left V 2 bases short and J 4 bases short, with 12 bases between. In DNA form, the CDR3 reads TGCGCCAGCAGCCAACACCAGGGTTCCGGGGCCAACGTCCTGACTTTC. It specifies CASSQHQGSGANVLTF.

This chain connects TRBV5-4 to TRBJ1-5; unclear D gene. The CDR3 length is 13 residues. Trimming stripped 0 bases from V and 6 bases from J, with 7 bases between. Per germline, CDR1 SGHNT and CDR2 YYREEE (reference sequence). DNA of the CDR3: TGTGCCAGCAGCTTGGGGTTGGCTCAGCCCCAGCATTTT. Translation gives CASSLGLAQPQHF.

Notes on this clone: The junction shows a germline mismatch at one end, possibly a read error. The genes are TRBV6-5 and TRBJ1-5; D not certain. The germline CDR1 and CDR2 sequences are MNHEY and SVGAGI. The CDR3 has 15 amino acids. The CDR3 region is CASKPSTYSNQPQNF. CDR3 nucleotide sequence: TGTGCCAGCAAACCTTCTACCTATAGCAATCAGCCCCAGAATTTT.

The chain recombines TRBV10-3 with TRBJ2-1; 9 bases are shared with TRBD2. Losses at the gene ends were 8 bases for V and 4 bases for J; bases not matched to a gene: 6. Germline V gene lookup returns CDR1 ENHRY and CDR2 SYGVKD. The CDR3 is 14 amino acids. CDR3 sequence: CAIGAGGVYNEQFF. CDR3 nucleotide sequence: TGTGCCATCGGGGCGGGAGGGGTATACAATGAGCAGTTCTTC.

The J gene is TRBJ1-1, the V gene TRBV18; D call uncertain. The length of the CDR3 is 12 residues. The germline V gene has CDR1 KGHSH and CDR2 LQKENI. Trimming took 2 bases from V and 6 from J, leaving 7 bases between them. CDR3 loop: CASSPGSAEAFF. The CDR3 DNA reads as TGTGCCAGCTCACCAGGGAGCGCTGAAGCTTTCTTT.

V is TRBV4-3 and J is TRBJ1-2; 7 bases are a match to TRBD1. V lost 0 bases and J lost 6; bases outside the gene matches: 7. Germline CDR1 is LGHNA and CDR2 is YSLEER. The CDR3 has 15 amino acids. This CDR3 is CASSQDTEGADGYTF. CDR3 bases: TGCGCCAGCAGCCAAGATACGGAGGGGGCGGATGGCTACACCTTC.